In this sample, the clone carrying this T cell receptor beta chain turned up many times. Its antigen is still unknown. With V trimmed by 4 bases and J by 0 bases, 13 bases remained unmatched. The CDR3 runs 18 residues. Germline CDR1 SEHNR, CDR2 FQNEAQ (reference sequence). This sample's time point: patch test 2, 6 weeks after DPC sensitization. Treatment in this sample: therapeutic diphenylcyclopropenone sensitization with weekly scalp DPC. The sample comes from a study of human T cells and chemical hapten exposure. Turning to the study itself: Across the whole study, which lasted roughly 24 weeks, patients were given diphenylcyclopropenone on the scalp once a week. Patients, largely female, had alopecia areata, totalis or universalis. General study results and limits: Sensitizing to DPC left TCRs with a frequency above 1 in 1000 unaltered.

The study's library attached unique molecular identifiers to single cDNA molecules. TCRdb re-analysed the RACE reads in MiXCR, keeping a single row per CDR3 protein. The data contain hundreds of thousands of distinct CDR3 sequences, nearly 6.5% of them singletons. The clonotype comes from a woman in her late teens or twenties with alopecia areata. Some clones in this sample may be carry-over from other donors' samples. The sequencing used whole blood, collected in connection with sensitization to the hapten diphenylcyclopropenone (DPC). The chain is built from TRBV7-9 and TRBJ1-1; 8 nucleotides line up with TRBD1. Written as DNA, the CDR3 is TGTGCCAGCAGCTGGACGGCCGGGACAGGCCTAATGAACACTGAAGCTTTCTTT. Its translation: CASSWTAGTGLMNTEAFF.